One and the same sample provided the 9 T cell receptor beta chains below, sequenced in a study of T cell clones after liver transplantation. The table came from immunoSEQ multiplex PCR; TCRdb's copy has only in-frame clones and leaves some out. This sample has about 72,000 clones, with 90% found just once. This material consisted of CD4+ T cells from blood, taken before liver transplant. Receptors originate from a human donor who received a liver transplant.

This clone was recorded only once. This rearrangement joins TRBV21-1 to TRBJ2-7; TRBD2, the D gene given by the table, was not confirmed from the DNA. TRBV21-1 is marked as a pseudogene. CDR3 length equals 16 residues. The CDR3 coding sequence is TGTGCCAGCAGCAAAGAGTGCGGAGGCCCTACCTACGAGCAGTACTTC. This sequence encodes CASSKECGGPTYEQYF.

The rearrangement uses TRBV10-3 and TRBJ1-4; perhaps TRBD1 as D (5 bases). Germline CDR1 is ENHRY and CDR2 is SYGVKD. Trimming removed 7 bases at V and 6 bases at J, with 12 bases between. The CDR3 runs to 13 residues. The CDR3 nucleotides read TGTGCCATCAAAGGCGCGACAGATGAAAAACTGTTTTTT. Its protein product is CAIKGATDEKLFF.

V gene TRBV19 combines with J gene TRBJ1-1; 8 bases align to TRBD1. The V and J ends lost 5 bases and 4 bases, in that order; junction bases with no gene match: 3. The CDR3 extends over 13 amino acids. Germline CDR1 reads LNHDA; CDR2 reads SQIVND (reference sequence). The CDR3 DNA reads TGTGCCAGTAGTTTTACAGGGGGCACTGAAGCTTTCTTT. Its protein product is CASSFTGGTEAFF. Full variable domain (remainder filled in from reference TRBV19 and TRBJ1-1): DGGITQSPKYLFRKEGQNVTLSCEQNLNHDAMYWYRQDPGQGLRLIYYSQIVNDFQKGDIAEGYSVSREKKESFPLTVTSAQKNPTAFYLCASSFTGGTEAFFGQGTRLTVV.

The chain joins TRBV6-5 to TRBJ1-4; D uncertain. CDR1 is MNHEY, CDR2 SVGAGI, per germline. The CDR3 runs 15 residues. Trimming took off 3 bases at V and 7 bases at J, with 15 bases between the two ends. CDR3 sequence reads: CASSYRLSGFEKLFF. CDR3 nucleotide sequence: TGTGCCAGCAGTTATCGGTTATCGGGTTTTGAAAAACTGTTTTTT.

The chain links TRBV11-3 to TRBJ2-7; D is unclear. V lost 2 bases, J lost 0 bases, and 11 bases lay in between. The CDR3 totals 15 residues. Germline V gene sequence: CDR1 SGHNT, CDR2 YENEEA. CDR3 loop: CASSLRPGPSYEQYF. In DNA form, the CDR3 reads TGTGCCAGCAGCTTAAGGCCCGGGCCCTCCTACGAGCAGTACTTC.

J is TRBJ1-5 and V is TRBV5-1; possible D gene TRBD1, 5 bases. Germline loops: CDR1 SGHRS, CDR2 YFSETQ. The CDR3 has 15 amino acids. V dropped 4 bases and J dropped 0 bases, with 11 bases sitting between them. The CDR3 sequence is CASSPGTVSNQPQHF. The CDR3 bases are TGCGCCAGCAGCCCGGGGACGGTTAGCAATCAGCCCCAGCATTTT.

This chain uses TRBV28 with TRBJ2-7, with 9 bases aligning to TRBD1. The CDR3 totals 12 residues. The V segment lost 8 bases and the J segment 6 bases; nucleotides outside the gene matches: 5. The germline V gene encodes CDR1 MDHEN and CDR2 SYDVKM. Here the CDR3 DNA reads TGTGCCAGCGGGACAGGGTTCGGCGAGCAGTACTTC. This sequence encodes CASGTGFGEQYF.

The rearrangement links TRBV5-1 to TRBJ2-7, with 11 bases matching TRBD1. Trimming at V came to 3 bases and at J to 2 bases, leaving 4 bases not matched to a gene. The CDR3 covers 15 residues. Germline loops: CDR1 SGHRS, CDR2 YFSETQ. The CDR3 loop reads CASSSGQGAAYEQYF. CDR3 DNA sequence: TGCGCCAGCAGCTCTGGACAGGGGGCAGCCTACGAGCAGTACTTC.

The chain joins TRBV7-9 to TRBJ1-6; the D is unclear. V lost 3 bases and J 5 bases, leaving 8 bases between the germline ends. The germline gives CDR1 SEHNR, CDR2 FQNEAQ (reference sequence). The CDR3 spans 14 residues. Here the CDR3 reads CASSFTADNSPLHF. The CDR3 coding sequence is TGTGCCAGCAGCTTCACTGCTGATAATTCACCCCTCCACTTT.